This T cell receptor beta chain stems from a study of blood T cell repertoires in COVID-19. Study details: Material from acute and convalescent COVID-19 was sourced from the United States, Italy and Spain.

During active infection, Seattle patients enrolled and were then monitored through disease. This clone has only a few counts. The junction departs from the called germline gene at one end, perhaps through a read error. The table came from immunoSEQ multiplex PCR; TCRdb's copy has only in-frame clones and leaves some out. This sample carries 450,000 or so clones, about 91% of them seen once, and the ten largest clones take approximately 0.9%. This CDR3 spans 12 amino acids. The chain carries TRBV23-1 and TRBJ1-2; TRBD1 agrees at 7 bases. TRBV23-1 is an open reading frame whose function is uncertain. This TCR came from a man aged 18 to 30 with COVID-19, enrolled during active disease. The sample consisted of peripheral blood. The CDR3 DNA reads TGCGCCAGCAGTCATTGCGGGACAGATCCCGCCTTC. Encoded protein: CASSHCGTDPAF.